Described below is a single T cell receptor (beta chain) sequence and its context. These data are taken from a study of control samples from healthy donors and cancer patients. Per germline, CDR1 SGHAT and CDR2 FQNNGV. Trimming took 4 bases from V and 8 from J, leaving 14 bases between them. The CDR3 runs to 13 residues. Sequencing was performed with immunoSEQ multiplex PCR; in TCRdb, only in-frame clones are kept and a portion is missing. Here the sample spans just under 150,000 clones, about 91% being singletons. Sequenced sample: blood. The V and J genes are TRBV11-2 and TRBJ1-2; a possible D gene is TRBD1 (5 bases). The receptor's source is a man aged 25 to 45 in good health. The CDR3 loop reads CASSSDKLRGYTF. The DNA for the CDR3 is TGTGCCAGCAGCTCGGACAAATTGAGAGGCTACACCTTC.